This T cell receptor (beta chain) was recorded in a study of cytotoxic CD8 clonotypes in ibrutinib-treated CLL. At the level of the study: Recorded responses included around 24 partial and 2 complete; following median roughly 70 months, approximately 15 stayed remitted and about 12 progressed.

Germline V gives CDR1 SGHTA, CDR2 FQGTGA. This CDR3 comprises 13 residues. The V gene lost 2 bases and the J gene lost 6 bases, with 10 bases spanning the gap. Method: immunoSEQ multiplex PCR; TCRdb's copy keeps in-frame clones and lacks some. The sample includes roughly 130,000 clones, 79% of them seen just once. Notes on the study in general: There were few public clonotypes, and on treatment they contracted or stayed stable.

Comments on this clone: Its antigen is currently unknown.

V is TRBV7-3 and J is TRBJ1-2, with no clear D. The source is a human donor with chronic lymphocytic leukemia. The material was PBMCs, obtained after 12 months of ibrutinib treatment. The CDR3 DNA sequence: TGTGCCAGCAGCTTAGGACCCGACGATGGCTACACCTTC. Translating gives CASSLGPDDGYTF. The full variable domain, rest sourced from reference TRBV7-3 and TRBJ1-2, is GAGVSQTPSNKVTEKGKYVELRCDPISGHTALYWYRQSLGQGPEFLIYFQGTGAADDSGLPNDRFFAVRPEGSVSTLKIQRTERGDSAVYLCASSLGPDDGYTFGSGTRLTVV.